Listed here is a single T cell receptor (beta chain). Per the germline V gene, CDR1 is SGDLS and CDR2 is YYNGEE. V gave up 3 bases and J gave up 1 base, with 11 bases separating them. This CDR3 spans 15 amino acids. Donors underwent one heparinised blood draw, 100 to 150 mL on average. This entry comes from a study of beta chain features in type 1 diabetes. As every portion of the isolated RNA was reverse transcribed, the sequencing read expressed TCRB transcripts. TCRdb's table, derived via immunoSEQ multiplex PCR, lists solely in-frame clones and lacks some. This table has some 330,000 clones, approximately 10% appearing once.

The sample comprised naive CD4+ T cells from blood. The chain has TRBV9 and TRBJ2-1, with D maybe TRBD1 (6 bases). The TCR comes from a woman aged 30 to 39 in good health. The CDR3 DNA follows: TGTGCCAGCAGCGGACAGGTGGGTTCCTACAATGAGCAGTTCTTC. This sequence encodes CASSGQVGSYNEQFF.